What follows are 4 T cell receptor beta chains derived from one specimen sequenced in a study of T cell responses to AZD1222 COVID-19 vaccine. Data came from immunoSEQ multiplex PCR; TCRdb stores just in-frame clones and leaves some out. This sample has tens of thousands of clones, with approximately 90% found just once. This specimen consisted of peripheral blood, obtained 28 days after the second AZD1222 dose. The receptors derive from an adult who received the AZD1222 COVID-19 vaccine.

V gene TRBV4-3 combines with J gene TRBJ1-6; a possible D gene is TRBD1 (6 bases). Germline V gives CDR1 LGHNA, CDR2 YSLEER. The CDR3 has 14 amino acids. V was pared by 3 bases and J by 9 bases, with 12 bases between. The CDR3 spells CASSQAGVGSPLHF. The CDR3 coding sequence is TGCGCCAGCAGCCAGGCAGGGGTTGGTTCACCCCTCCACTTT.

DNA for the CDR3: TGTGCCAGCAGCCGTTCCGGGACAAATTATGGCTACACCTTC. Its translation: CASSRSGTNYGYTF. The chain is built from TRBV4-2 and TRBJ1-2, with TRBD1 as a possible D gene (6 bases). The CDR3 runs to 14 residues. The germline V gene has CDR1 LGHNA and CDR2 YNFKEQ. V was clipped by 4 bases and J by 5 bases, with 14 bases between them.

The chain uses TRBV4-1 and TRBJ1-4; D perhaps matches TRBD1 (6 bases). Deletions cut 8 bases from V and 8 bases from J, with 36 bases between. The CDR3 covers 20 residues. The V gene's germline CDR1 is MGHRA and CDR2 YSYEKL. Here the CDR3 reads CASGGAGIGARGSPGEKLFF. CDR3 nucleotides: TGCGCCAGCGGGGGGGCGGGAATCGGTGCCCGGGGCTCCCCTGGGGAAAAACTGTTTTTT.

This chain connects TRBV18 to TRBJ2-2, with 9 positions matching TRBD1. CDR1 and CDR2 (germline): KGHSH, LQKENI. Trimming at V came to 2 bases and at J to 7 bases, leaving 11 bases not matched to a gene. There are 17 residues in the CDR3. As DNA, the CDR3 is TGTGCCAGCTCACCAATCACACAGGGGGCCCAAGGCGGGGAGCTGTTTTTT. Amino acid sequence: CASSPITQGAQGGELFF.